The T cell receptor (beta chain) under discussion was sequenced for a study of OX40 agonist ivuxolimab in advanced cancers. Germline trimming cut 5 bases from V and 2 bases from J; bases unmatched to any gene: 9. The CDR3 runs 15 residues. CDR1 is MNHEY and CDR2 is SMNVEV in the germline V gene (reference sequence). Using immunoSEQ multiplex PCR, the repertoire was profiled, and TCRdb retains in-frame clones only, with some absent. This sample carries fewer than 60,000 clones, roughly four fifths of them seen once, and the ten largest clones take nearly 0.7%. The TCR sequence derives from an adult with an advanced solid tumor such as melanoma, head and neck, liver or kidney cancer. The chain couples TRBV27 to TRBJ2-7; TRBD1 aligns across 7 bases. The sample in question was CD4+ or CD8+ T cells sorted from blood, obtained in a trial of the OX40 agonist ivuxolimab. As DNA, the CDR3 is TGTGCCAGCAGTACCAAAGGACAGGCCCCCTACGAGCAGTACTTC. It encodes CASSTKGQAPYEQYF.